This T cell receptor beta chain appears in the sequencing data of a study of blood T cell repertoires in COVID-19 (dated by TCRdb to between 2020 and 2021). With regard to the full study: Collaborator samples came from the United States, Italy and Spain and covered acute and convalescent phases of COVID-19. The material from the prospective study consisted of cDNA or gDNA derived from T cells, B-cell-depleted T cells, or PBMCs. Subjects who had been exposed to COVID-19, were actively infected with it, or had recovered from it provided the deeply sampled blood TCRbeta repertoires that made up the dataset. The repertoires were released in a freely available public database intended as a resource for research on the immune response to SARS-CoV-2. The samples were drawn from the first 160 participants of the ongoing ImmuneRACE study and from 1,254 subjects provided by 6 global collaborators. Nearly every sample came with metadata listing a de-identified subject ID, COVID-19 status, age in years and sex. Where available, HLA class I and class II types were obtained from metadata supplied by the sample provider rather than from assay-based typing.

About this clone: It lacks a known antigen. No much larger clonotype is one base removed from it; base qualities were not supplied.

The paper as a whole reports these results and caveats: The quantity of clinical and demographic metadata differed by source and by participant and was supplied without curation.

TCRbeta CDR3 regions were amplified from genomic DNA by means of the immunoSEQ Assay, a bias-controlled multiplex PCR. The original methods were these. Nucleated cell counts per sample were estimated from amplification of reference gene primers within the assay. To quantify the absolute abundance of each unique TCRbeta CDR3 rearrangement, sequence reads were collapsed and filtered. For each sample, productive Simpson clonality was calculated as the square root of Simpson's diversity index over productive rearrangements. In TCRdb, the immuneACCESS table is reduced to in-frame sequences with V and J assigned. These tables do not hold every clone; where another copy was compared, an unresolved V gene accounts for under half, and the others remain unexplained. V, J and clone size were drawn from that table, and D and trimming were deduced from the DNA. This sample comprises 380,000 or so clones, 89% of them detected only once. Roughly 1.2% of the sample lies in the top ten.

The collaborating institutions used their own protocols to collect whole blood in K2EDTA tubes. For TCRbeta analysis, collaborator samples were shipped as frozen whole blood, as isolated PBMCs, or as DNA extracted from either sample type. The TCR originated in a man in his forties with acute or convalescent COVID-19. The sample consisted of peripheral blood.

The CDR3 reads CASSLDQGYGATNEKLFF. In nucleotides, the sequence is TGTGCCAGCAGCTTAGATCAAGGATACGGGGCAACTAATGAAAAACTGTTTTTT. In this chain, TRBV11-2 is recombined with TRBJ1-4, with no confident D gene call. There are 18 amino acids in the CDR3, from cysteine to phenylalanine inclusive. Left in the record is the CDR3 DNA by itself, 54 bases read in frame from the first base. The germline V gene provides CDR1 SGHAT and CDR2 FQNNGV. V sheds 0 bases and J sheds 0 bases, leaving 14 bases between their ends.